Sequencing of this T cell receptor (beta chain) was carried out in a study of T cells in Graves' hyperthyroidism and ophthalmopathy. Amplified TCR beta CDR3 regions derived from RNA transcripts. A set of HTBI primers served as the primers for a first-round RT-PCR of the TCR CDR3. TCRdb re-called the multiplex PCR reads through MiXCR, storing one row per CDR3 protein. This sample has roughly 510,000 distinct CDR3 sequences; less than 25% occur once, and the top ten carry 26%. This clonotype was counted between two and nine times. V lost 1 base to trimming and J lost 13 bases, with 22 bases between them. CDR3 length: 15 residues. Germline V gene data show CDR1 as MGHRA and CDR2 as YSYEKL.

The material sequenced was blood. This sequence was found in a man between 18 and 35 years old with Graves' hyperthyroidism. This sequence joins TRBV4-1 and TRBJ1-1; a possible D gene is TRBD1 (5 bases). The CDR3 protein is CASSQVSAGPIEGFF. The CDR3 DNA follows: TGCGCCAGCAGCCAAGTATCGGCAGGGCCGATCGAGGGTTTCTTT.